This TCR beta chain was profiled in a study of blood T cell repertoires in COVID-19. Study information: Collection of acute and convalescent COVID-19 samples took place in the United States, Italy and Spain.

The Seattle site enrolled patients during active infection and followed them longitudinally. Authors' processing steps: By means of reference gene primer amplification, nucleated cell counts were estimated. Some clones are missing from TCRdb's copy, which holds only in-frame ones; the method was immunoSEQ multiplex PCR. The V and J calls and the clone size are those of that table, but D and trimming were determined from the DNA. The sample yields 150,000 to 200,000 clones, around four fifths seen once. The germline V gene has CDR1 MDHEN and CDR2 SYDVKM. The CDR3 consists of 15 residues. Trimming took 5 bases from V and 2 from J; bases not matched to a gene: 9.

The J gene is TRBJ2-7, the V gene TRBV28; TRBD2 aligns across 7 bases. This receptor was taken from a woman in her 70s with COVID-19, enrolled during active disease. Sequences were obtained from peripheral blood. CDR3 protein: CASSNAGDPTYEQYF. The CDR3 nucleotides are TGTGCCAGCAGTAATGCGGGAGATCCGACCTACGAGCAGTACTTC. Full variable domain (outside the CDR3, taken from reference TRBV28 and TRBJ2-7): DVKVTQSSRYLVKRTGEKVFLECVQDMDHENMFWYRQDPGLGLRLIYFSYDVKMKEKGDIPEGYSVSREKKERFSLILESASTNQTSMYLCASSNAGDPTYEQYFGPGTRLTVT.